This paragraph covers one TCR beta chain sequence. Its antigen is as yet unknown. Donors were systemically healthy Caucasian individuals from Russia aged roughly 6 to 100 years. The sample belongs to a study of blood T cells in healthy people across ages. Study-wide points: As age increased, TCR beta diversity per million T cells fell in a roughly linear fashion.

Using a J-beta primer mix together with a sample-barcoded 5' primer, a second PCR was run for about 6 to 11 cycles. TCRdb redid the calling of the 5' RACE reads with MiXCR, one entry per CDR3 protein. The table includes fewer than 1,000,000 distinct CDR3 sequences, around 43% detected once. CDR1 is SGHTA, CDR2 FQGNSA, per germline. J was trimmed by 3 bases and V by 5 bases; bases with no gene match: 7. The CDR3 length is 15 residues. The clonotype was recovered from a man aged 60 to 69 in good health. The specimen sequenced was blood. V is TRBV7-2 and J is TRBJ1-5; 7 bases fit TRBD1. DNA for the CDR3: TGTGCCAGCAGCGCCCGACAGGGCCTCAATCAGCCCCAGCATTTT. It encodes CASSARQGLNQPQHF.